This T cell receptor beta chain was observed in a study of T cell responses to AZD1222 COVID-19 vaccine. V lost 7 bases and J lost 8; bases outside the gene matches: 9. This CDR3 has 14 residues. Germline V gives CDR1 MDHEN, CDR2 SYDVKM. Second doses at about 4 or about 12 weeks were pooled. The protocol was immunoSEQ multiplex PCR, while the TCRdb copy is restricted to in-frame clones and leaves out a portion. In the table there are about 160,000 clones, roughly nine tenths of which are singletons. The receptor was derived from an adult who received the AZD1222 COVID-19 vaccine. The specimen was peripheral blood, collected 28 days after the second AZD1222 dose. The chain is built from TRBV28 and TRBJ1-1; 11 positions agree with TRBD1. The chain's CDR3 is CASIQGQGGSEAFF. In DNA form, the CDR3 reads TGTGCCAGCATCCAGGGACAGGGGGGCTCGGAAGCTTTCTTT.